The T cell receptor (beta chain) under discussion was sequenced for a study of T cell repertoires in cytomegalovirus infection. Turning to the study itself: An indication of both CMV infection and matching HLA type came from public TCR beta signatures. Broader study findings: Public TCR beta family frequency separated CMV-and-HLA carriers, including in an independent cohort.

TCRdb fed the reads into MiXCR, producing one record per CDR3 protein. The sample records fewer than 70,000 distinct CDR3 sequences, 25% to 30% being singletons. Germline CDR1 reads LNHDA; CDR2 reads SQIVND (reference sequence). Trimming took off 1 base at V and 0 bases at J, with 4 bases between the two ends. The CDR3 spans 14 residues. This clonotype occurred a few times. Antigen unknown. The TCR was taken from a human donor in good health (CMV status not recorded). Some clones in this sample may be carry-over from other donors' samples. The sequenced sample was CD8+ T cells from cultured PBMCs, obtained from culture after CMV antigen stimulation. The V and J genes are TRBV19 and TRBJ2-1; D call uncertain. The CDR3 sequence: CASSIGDSYNEQFF. The DNA of the CDR3 is TGTGCCAGTAGTATAGGGGACTCCTACAATGAGCAGTTCTTC.